Detailed here is one T cell receptor (beta chain). Clones were read by immunoSEQ multiplex PCR, and TCRdb kept only the in-frame ones, dropping some. The sample lists around 100,000 clones; about 88% were seen once. These data belong to a study of control samples from healthy donors and cancer patients. CDR1 is SGHNT and CDR2 is YENEEA in the germline V gene. The CDR3 has 13 residues. The V end lost 2 bases, the J end lost 6 bases, and 8 bases lay between the germline ends. The TCR sequence derives from a woman aged 45-60 years in good health. The chain couples TRBV11-3 to TRBJ2-1, with D possibly matching TRBD2 (5 bases). Sequencing was carried out using blood. The CDR3 coding sequence is TGTGCCAGCAGCTTATATGGGAGCAATGAGCAGTTCTTC. Encoded protein: CASSLYGSNEQFF.